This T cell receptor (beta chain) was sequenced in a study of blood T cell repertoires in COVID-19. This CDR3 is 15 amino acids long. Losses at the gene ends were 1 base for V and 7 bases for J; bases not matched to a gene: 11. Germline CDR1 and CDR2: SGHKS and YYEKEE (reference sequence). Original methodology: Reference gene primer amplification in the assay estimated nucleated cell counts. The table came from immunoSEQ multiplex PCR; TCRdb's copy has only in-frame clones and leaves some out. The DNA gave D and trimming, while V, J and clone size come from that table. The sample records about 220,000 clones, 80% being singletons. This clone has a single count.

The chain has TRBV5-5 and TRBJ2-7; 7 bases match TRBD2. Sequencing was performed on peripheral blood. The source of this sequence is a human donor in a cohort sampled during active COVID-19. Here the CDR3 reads CASSLPLAGAEEQYF. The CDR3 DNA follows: TGTGCCAGCAGCTTGCCCCTTGCGGGAGCGGAGGAGCAGTACTTC. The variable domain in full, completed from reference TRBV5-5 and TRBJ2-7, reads DAGVTQSPTHLIKTRGQQVTLRCSPISGHKSVSWYQQVLGQGPQFIFQYYEKEERGRGNFPDRFSARQFPNYSSELNVNALLLGDSALYLCASSLPLAGAEEQYFGPGTRLTVT.